What follows is one T cell receptor beta chain and its context. Its antigen is as yet unknown. The CDR3 loop spans 16 amino acids. Germline V gene data show CDR1 as SGDLS and CDR2 as YYNGEE. V lost 2 bases, J lost 5 bases, and 16 bases lay in between. Generated by immunoSEQ multiplex PCR, the TCRdb table keeps only in-frame clones and is missing some. The data show 65,000 to 80,000 clones, roughly 80% seen once. The data were obtained in a study of OX40 agonist ivuxolimab in advanced cancers. Study-wide context: Patients were infused with ivuxolimab every 2 weeks at 0.01 to 10 mg/kg. Study outcomes and limitations: Clonal expansion was seen in CD4+ and CD8+ blood T cells by week 6 at 0.1 to 3.0 mg/kg.

Anyone with autoimmune disease history or systemic immunosuppression was excluded. This material consisted of CD4+ or CD8+ T cells sorted from blood, taken in a trial of the OX40 agonist ivuxolimab. This receptor was taken from an adult with an advanced solid tumor such as melanoma, head and neck, liver or kidney cancer. V gene TRBV9 combines with J gene TRBJ2-2; D gene ambiguous. The CDR3 bases are TGTGCCAGCAGCGTCTCAACAAGGAGAGGTACCGGGGAGCTGTTTTTT. Translated, it gives CASSVSTRRGTGELFF.